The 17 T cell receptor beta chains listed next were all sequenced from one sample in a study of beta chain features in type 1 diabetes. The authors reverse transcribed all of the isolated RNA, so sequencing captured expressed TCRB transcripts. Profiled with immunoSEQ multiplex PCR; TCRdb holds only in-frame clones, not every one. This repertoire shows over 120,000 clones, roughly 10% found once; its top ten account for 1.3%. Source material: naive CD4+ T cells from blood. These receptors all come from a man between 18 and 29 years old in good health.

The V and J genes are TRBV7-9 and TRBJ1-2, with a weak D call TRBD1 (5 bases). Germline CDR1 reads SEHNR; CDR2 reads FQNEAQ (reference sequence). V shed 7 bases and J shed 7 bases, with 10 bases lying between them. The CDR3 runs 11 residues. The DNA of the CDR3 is TGTGCCAGCAACTTGGGGGGTGGCTACACCTTC. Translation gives CASNLGGGYTF.

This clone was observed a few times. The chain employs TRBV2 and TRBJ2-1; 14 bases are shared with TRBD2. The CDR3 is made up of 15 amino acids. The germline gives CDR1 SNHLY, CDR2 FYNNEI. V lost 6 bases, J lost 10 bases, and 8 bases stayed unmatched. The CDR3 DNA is TGTGCCAGCAGGATGACTAGCGGGGGGGCGGGGGAGCAGTTCTTC. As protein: CASRMTSGGAGEQFF.

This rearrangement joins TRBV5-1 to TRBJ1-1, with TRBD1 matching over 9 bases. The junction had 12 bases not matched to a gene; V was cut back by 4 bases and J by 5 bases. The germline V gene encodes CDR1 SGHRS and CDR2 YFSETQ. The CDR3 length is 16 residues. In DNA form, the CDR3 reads TGCGCCAGCAGCGTGGACAGGGGAATAGAGGGTACTGAAGCTTTCTTT. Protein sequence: CASSVDRGIEGTEAFF.

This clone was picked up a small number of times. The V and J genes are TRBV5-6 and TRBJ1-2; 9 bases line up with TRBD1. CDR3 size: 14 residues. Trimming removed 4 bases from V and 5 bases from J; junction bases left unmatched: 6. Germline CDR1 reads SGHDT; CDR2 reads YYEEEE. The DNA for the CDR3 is TGTGCCAGCAGCGAGTACAGGGGGCCATATGGCTACACCTTC. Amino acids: CASSEYRGPYGYTF.

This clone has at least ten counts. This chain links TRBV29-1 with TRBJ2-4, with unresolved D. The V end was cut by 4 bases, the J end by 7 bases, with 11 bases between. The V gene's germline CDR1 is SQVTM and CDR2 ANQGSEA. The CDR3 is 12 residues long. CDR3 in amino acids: CSVAEVMNIQYF. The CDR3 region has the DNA TGCAGCGTTGCCGAGGTGATGAACATTCAGTACTTC.

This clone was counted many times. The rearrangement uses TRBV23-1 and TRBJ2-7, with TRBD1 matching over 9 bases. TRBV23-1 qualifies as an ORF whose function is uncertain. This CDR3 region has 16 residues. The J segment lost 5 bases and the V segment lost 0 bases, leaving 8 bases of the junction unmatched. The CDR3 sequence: CASSQSYRDRDHEQYF. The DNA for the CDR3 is TGCGCCAGCAGTCAATCCTACCGGGACAGGGACCACGAGCAGTACTTC.

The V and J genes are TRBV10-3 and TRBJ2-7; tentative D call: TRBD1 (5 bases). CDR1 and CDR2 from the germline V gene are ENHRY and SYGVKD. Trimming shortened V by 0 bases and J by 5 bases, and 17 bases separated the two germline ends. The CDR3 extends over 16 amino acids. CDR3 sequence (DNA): TGTGCCATCAGTGAGTCGACTGGTTTGGGCAGGGACGAGCAGTACTTC. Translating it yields CAISESTGLGRDEQYF.

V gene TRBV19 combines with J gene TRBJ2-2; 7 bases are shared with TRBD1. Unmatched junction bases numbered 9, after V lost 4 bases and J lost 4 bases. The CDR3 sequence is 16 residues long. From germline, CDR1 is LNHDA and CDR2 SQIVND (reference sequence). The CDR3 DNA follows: TGTGCCAGTAGTACCTTGGGACAGAGACTCACCGGGGAGCTGTTTTTT. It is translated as CASSTLGQRLTGELFF.

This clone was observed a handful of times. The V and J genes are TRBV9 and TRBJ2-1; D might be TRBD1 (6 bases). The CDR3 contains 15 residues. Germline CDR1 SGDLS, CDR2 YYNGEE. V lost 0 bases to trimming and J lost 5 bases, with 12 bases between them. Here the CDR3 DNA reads TGTGCCAGCAGCGTAGGGCAGGGGCCCGACAATGAGCAGTTCTTC. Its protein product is CASSVGQGPDNEQFF.

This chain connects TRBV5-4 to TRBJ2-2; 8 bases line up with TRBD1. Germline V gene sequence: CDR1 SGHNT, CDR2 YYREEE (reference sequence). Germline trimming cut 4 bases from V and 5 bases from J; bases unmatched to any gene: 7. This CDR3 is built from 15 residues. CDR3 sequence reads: CASSHGQGQTGELFF. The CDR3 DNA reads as TGTGCCAGCAGCCACGGACAGGGTCAAACCGGGGAGCTGTTTTTT.

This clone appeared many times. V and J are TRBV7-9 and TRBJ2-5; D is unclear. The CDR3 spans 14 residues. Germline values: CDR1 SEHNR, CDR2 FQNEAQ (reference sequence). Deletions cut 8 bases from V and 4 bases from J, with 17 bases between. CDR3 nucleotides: TGTGCCAGCGCGATACTGGCTAGTCGAGAGACCCAGTACTTC. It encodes CASAILASRETQYF.

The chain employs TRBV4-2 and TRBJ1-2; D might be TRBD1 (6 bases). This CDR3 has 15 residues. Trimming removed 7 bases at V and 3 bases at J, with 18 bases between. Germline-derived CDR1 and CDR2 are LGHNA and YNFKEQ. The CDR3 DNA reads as TGTGCCAGCACCCTCTTACAGGGCAGCCACTATGGCTACACCTTC. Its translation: CASTLLQGSHYGYTF.

The CDR3 is CASSQATQGRGSPLHF. DNA for the CDR3: TGCGCCAGCAGCCAAGCTACGCAGGGGAGAGGTTCACCCCTCCACTTT. J is TRBJ1-6 and V is TRBV4-1; weak D call: TRBD1 (6 bases). The germline V gene encodes CDR1 MGHRA and CDR2 YSYEKL. The V end was cut by 1 base, the J end by 9 bases, with 16 bases between. This CDR3 is built from 16 residues.

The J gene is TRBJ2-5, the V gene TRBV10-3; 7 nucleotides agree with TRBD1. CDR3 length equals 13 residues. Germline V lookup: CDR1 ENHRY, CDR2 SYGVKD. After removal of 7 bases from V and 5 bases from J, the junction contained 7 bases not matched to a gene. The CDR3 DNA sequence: TGTGCCATCACCCCCGACAGGGTTGAGACCCAGTACTTC. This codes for CAITPDRVETQYF.

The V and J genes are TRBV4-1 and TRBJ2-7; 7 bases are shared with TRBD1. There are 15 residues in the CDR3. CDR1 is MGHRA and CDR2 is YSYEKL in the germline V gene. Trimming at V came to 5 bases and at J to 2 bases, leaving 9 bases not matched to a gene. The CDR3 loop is CASSGQVTPTYEQYF. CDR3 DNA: TGCGCCAGCAGCGGACAGGTCACCCCTACCTACGAGCAGTACTTC.

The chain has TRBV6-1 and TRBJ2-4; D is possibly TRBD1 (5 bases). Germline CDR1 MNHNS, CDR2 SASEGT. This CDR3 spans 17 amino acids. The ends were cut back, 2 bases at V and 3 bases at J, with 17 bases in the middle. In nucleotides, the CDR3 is TGTGCCAGCAGTGAATTCGCCAGGGTATTTGGCAAAAACATTCAGTACTTC. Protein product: CASSEFARVFGKNIQYF.

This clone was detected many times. The CDR3 region has the DNA TGTGCCAGCTACCTTACTAGCGTGATAGATACGCAGTATTTT. Protein product: CASYLTSVIDTQYF. J is TRBJ2-3 and V is TRBV7-9, with 7 bases that match TRBD2. V shed 8 bases and J 5 bases; nucleotides not matched to a gene: 10. CDR1 is SEHNR and CDR2 is FQNEAQ in the germline V gene (reference sequence). This CDR3 spans 14 amino acids.